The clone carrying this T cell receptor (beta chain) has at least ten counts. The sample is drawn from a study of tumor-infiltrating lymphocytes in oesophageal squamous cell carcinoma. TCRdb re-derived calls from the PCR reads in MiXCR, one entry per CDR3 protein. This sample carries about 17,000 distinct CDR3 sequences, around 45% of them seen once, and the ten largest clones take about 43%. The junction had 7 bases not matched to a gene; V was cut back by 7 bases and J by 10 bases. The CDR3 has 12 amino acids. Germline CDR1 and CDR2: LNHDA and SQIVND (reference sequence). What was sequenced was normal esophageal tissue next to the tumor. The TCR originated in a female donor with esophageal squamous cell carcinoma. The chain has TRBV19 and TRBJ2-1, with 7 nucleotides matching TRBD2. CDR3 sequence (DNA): TGTGCCAGTACCCACGGCGGGGGAGAGCAGTTCTTC. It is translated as CASTHGGGEQFF.